The 25 T cell receptor beta chains in this list originate from one sample, sequenced in a study of Ad26.COV2.S vaccination and SARS-CoV-2 variants. Documented treatment: about 20 received Ad26.COV2.S at low or high dose, single or two shots; 5 received placebo; per-sample allocation not given. Specimen acquisition occurred on day 63 following the initial vaccine or placebo injection. Using immunoSEQ multiplex PCR, the repertoire was profiled, and TCRdb retains in-frame clones only, with some absent. The repertoire holds 350,000 to 500,000 clones, roughly 90% seen once, with 3.6% in the top ten. Sequencing used peripheral blood, obtained in a trial of Ad26.COV2.S vaccine versus placebo. These receptors were collected from a person between 18 and 65 years old who received the Ad26.COV2.S COVID-19 vaccine or a placebo.

The chain employs TRBV7-2 and TRBJ1-4; D perhaps matches TRBD1 (6 bases). The CDR3 sequence is 15 residues long. V lost 5 bases and J lost 5, with 15 bases in between. Germline V CDR1 and CDR2: SGHTA, FQGNSA. CDR3 bases: TGTGCCAGCAGCGCGCGAGGGGGTGGGAATGAAAAACTGTTTTTT. This gives the protein CASSARGGGNEKLFF.

The chain has TRBV5-4 and TRBJ2-3, with 9 bases that match TRBD1. Germline assignment: CDR1 SGHNT and CDR2 YYREEE (reference sequence). V trimming: 3 bases; J trimming: 5 bases; junction bases outside the gene matches: 7. The CDR3 sequence is 15 residues long. The CDR3 reads CASSSSGTGKDTQYF. In nucleotides, the CDR3 is TGTGCCAGCAGCTCGTCCGGGACAGGGAAAGATACGCAGTATTTT.

The V call is TRBV7-2, the J call TRBJ2-5, with TRBD1 matching over 11 bases. CDR3 length: 16 residues. V shed 4 bases and J 6 bases; nucleotides not matched to a gene: 10. The V gene's germline CDR1 is SGHTA and CDR2 FQGNSA. The CDR3 sequence is CASSSRIGQGAQTQYF. The CDR3, as DNA: TGTGCCAGCAGCTCCCGAATCGGACAGGGGGCACAGACCCAGTACTTC.

The DNA for the CDR3 is TGTGCCAGCAGCCCCCCCGCGGATACGCAGTATTTT. It yields the protein CASSPPADTQYF. This rearrangement joins TRBV7-9 to TRBJ2-3; D remains ambiguous. This CDR3 comprises 12 residues. Per germline, CDR1 SEHNR and CDR2 FQNEAQ (reference sequence). Trimming took 5 bases from V and 6 from J, leaving 9 bases between them.

The gene calls are TRBV27 and TRBJ2-3; D not resolved. V was shortened by 10 bases and J by 5 bases, with 19 bases between the two germline ends. Germline values: CDR1 MNHEY, CDR2 SMNVEV (reference sequence). The length of the CDR3 is 14 residues. The CDR3 loop is CAIAPGLRLDTQYF. CDR3 nucleotides: TGTGCCATTGCTCCCGGGCTCCGCCTAGATACGCAGTATTTT.

V gene TRBV5-1 combines with J gene TRBJ2-3; maybe TRBD1 (6 bases). CDR3 length: 14 amino acids. V was clipped by 0 bases and J by 1 base, with 6 bases between them. From germline, CDR1 is SGHRS and CDR2 YFSETQ. Written as DNA, the CDR3 is TGCGCCAGCAGCTTGGACAGGGGCACAGATACGCAGTATTTT. Protein: CASSLDRGTDTQYF.

CDR3 residues: CSVETGAGELFF. CDR3 coding DNA: TGCAGCGTTGAGACAGGGGCCGGGGAGCTGTTTTTT. The chain joins TRBV29-1 to TRBJ2-2; 8 positions agree with TRBD1. Germline V gives CDR1 SQVTM, CDR2 ANQGSEA. The ends lost 3 bases at V and 6 bases at J; junction bases unmatched: 0. The CDR3 runs to 12 residues.

This clone was found a few times. The gene calls are TRBV19 and TRBJ1-5; D unclear. V was shortened by 6 bases and J by 3 bases, with 9 bases between the two germline ends. The CDR3 is 13 amino acids. CDR1 is LNHDA, CDR2 SQIVND, per germline (reference sequence). DNA for the CDR3: TGTGCCAGTAGACTTAACGACAATCAGCCCCAGCATTTT. Amino acid sequence: CASRLNDNQPQHF.

The V and J genes are TRBV30 and TRBJ2-1; 9 bases match TRBD2. CDR1 GTSNPN and CDR2 SVGIG come from the germline V gene (reference sequence). The J segment lost 5 bases and the V segment lost 5 bases, leaving 7 bases of the junction unmatched. The CDR3 spans 14 residues. The CDR3 here is CAWGVGLAHNEQFF. The CDR3 DNA is TGTGCCTGGGGGGTTGGACTAGCGCACAATGAGCAGTTCTTC. Looking up the rest from reference TRBV30 and TRBJ2-1 gives the full variable domain: SQTIHQWPATLVQPVGSPLSLECTVEGTSNPNLYWYRQAAGRGLQLLFYSVGIGQISSEVPQNLSASRPQDRQFILSSKKLLLSDSGFYLCAWGVGLAHNEQFFGPGTRLTVL.

J is TRBJ1-5 and V is TRBV30; D unclear. Looked up from germline, CDR1 is GTSNPN and CDR2 is SVGIG (reference sequence). V lost 3 bases and J 0 bases, leaving 6 bases between the germline ends. There are 13 residues in the CDR3. CDR3 residues: CAWRADSNQPQHF. The CDR3 DNA reads TGTGCCTGGAGAGCGGATAGCAATCAGCCCCAGCATTTT.

This clone was observed a handful of times. The chain uses TRBV7-3 and TRBJ2-7, with 8 positions matching TRBD1. The germline gives CDR1 SGHTA, CDR2 FQGTGA. This CDR3 has 14 amino acids. The junction had 4 bases not matched to a gene; V was cut back by 2 bases and J by 4 bases. CDR3 nucleotides: TGTGCCAGCAGCTTATTGGGACAGGATTACGAGCAGTACTTC. This sequence encodes CASSLLGQDYEQYF.

This chain uses TRBV27 with TRBJ1-5; no clear D. Germline V gene sequence: CDR1 MNHEY, CDR2 SMNVEV (reference sequence). The V end lost 2 bases, the J end lost 3 bases, and 11 bases lay between the germline ends. The CDR3 consists of 15 residues. CDR3 bases: TGTGCCAGCAGTTTACCTCCCCGCTCCAATCAGCCCCAGCATTTT. Amino acids: CASSLPPRSNQPQHF.

The chain carries TRBV12-3 or TRBV12-4 and TRBJ1-5; 8 positions match TRBD1. CDR3 length: 13 residues. Trimming took 4 bases from V and 9 from J; bases not matched to a gene: 5. DNA of the CDR3: TGTGCCAGCAGTTACGTTACAGGGGGGCCCCAGCATTTT. This encodes CASSYVTGGPQHF.

The chain joins TRBV7-3 to TRBJ2-7, with 9 bases matching TRBD1. Trimming at V came to 4 bases and at J to 2 bases, leaving 3 bases not matched to a gene. Germline-derived CDR1 and CDR2 are SGHTA and FQGTGA. There are 14 residues in the CDR3. The CDR3 loop is CASSWDRETYEQYF. The CDR3 DNA follows: TGTGCCAGCAGCTGGGACAGGGAGACCTACGAGCAGTACTTC.

The V call is TRBV3-1 (or the pseudogene TRBV3-2), the J call TRBJ2-5, with 7 positions matching TRBD1. CDR3 length: 15 amino acids. Trimming cost V 4 bases and J 2 bases; bases outside gene matches: 7. CDR1 is LGHDT and CDR2 is YNNKEL in the germline V gene (reference sequence). The CDR3 coding sequence is TGTGCCAGCAGCCCCGGGACAGCAGAACAAGAGACCCAGTACTTC. Translating it yields CASSPGTAEQETQYF.

This clone appeared a few times. The J gene is TRBJ1-3, the V gene TRBV4-3, with TRBD1 as a possible D gene (5 bases). The CDR3 covers 13 residues. V was pared by 4 bases and J by 8 bases, with 12 bases between. Germline-derived CDR1 and CDR2 are LGHNA and YSLEER. DNA for the CDR3: TGCGCCAGCAGCCCGGGACCGGCGGACACCATATATTTT. Translation gives CASSPGPADTIYF.

The chain links TRBV25-1 to TRBJ2-5; 9 positions match TRBD1. V lost 5 bases, J lost 5 bases, and 9 bases stayed unmatched. CDR1 is MGHDK and CDR2 is SYGVNS in the germline V gene. This CDR3 is 15 amino acids long. CDR3 sequence (DNA): TGTGCCAGCAGTAAAACAACAGGGGGCCGGGAGACCCAGTACTTC. Translation gives CASSKTTGGRETQYF.

The V and J genes are TRBV2 and TRBJ2-5; 9 nucleotides align to TRBD2. The CDR3 extends over 16 amino acids. J gave up 1 base and V 1 base, and 4 bases lay outside the gene matches. Germline CDR1 and CDR2: SNHLY and FYNNEI. CDR3 DNA sequence: TGTGCCAGCAGTGAAGGCCAGCGGGGGGCCCAAGAGACCCAGTACTTC. Its translation: CASSEGQRGAQETQYF.

The V call is TRBV24-1, the J call TRBJ1-1; D is unclear. The V end was cut by 4 bases, the J end by 5 bases, with 10 bases between. Germline CDR1 is KGHDR and CDR2 is SFDVKD. The CDR3 consists of 13 residues. For the CDR3, the DNA is TGTGCCACCAGTGACGGTCCGGGGACTGAAGCTTTCTTT. It codes for CATSDGPGTEAFF.

This clone was detected once. The chain links TRBV6-5 to TRBJ1-2; TRBD1 is a possible D gene (5 bases). Germline-derived CDR1 and CDR2 are MNHEY and SVGAGI. V was pared by 2 bases and J by 6 bases, with 16 bases between. CDR3 length equals 15 residues. This CDR3 is CASSYRSSGWDGYTF. The DNA for the CDR3 is TGTGCCAGCAGTTACCGTTCATCAGGGTGGGATGGCTACACCTTC.

The chain carries TRBV5-7 and TRBJ1-4, with D perhaps TRBD1 (5 bases). TRBV5-7 is marked as an open reading frame, function uncertain. Trimming stripped 0 bases from V and 7 bases from J, with 16 bases between. The CDR3 has 16 residues. CDR3 nucleotide sequence: TGTGCCAGCAGCTTGGGGGGCAACGCATTCTTTGAAAAACTGTTTTTT. This translates into CASSLGGNAFFEKLFF.

This rearrangement joins TRBV28 to TRBJ2-2; D ambiguous. Germline V gene sequence: CDR1 MDHEN, CDR2 SYDVKM. V lost 7 bases to trimming and J lost 0 bases, with 9 bases between them. The CDR3 loop spans 14 amino acids. The DNA of the CDR3 is TGTGCCAGCACTGGTAGGACGAACACCGGGGAGCTGTTTTTT. Protein: CASTGRTNTGELFF. Looking up the rest from reference TRBV28 and TRBJ2-2 gives the full variable domain: DVKVTQSSRYLVKRTGEKVFLECVQDMDHENMFWYRQDPGLGLRLIYFSYDVKMKEKGDIPEGYSVSREKKERFSLILESASTNQTSMYLCASTGRTNTGELFFGEGSRLTVL.

The sample holds one count of this clone. The chain recombines TRBV28 with TRBJ1-2, with 10 bases matching TRBD1. The length of the CDR3 is 17 residues. Germline CDR1 MDHEN, CDR2 SYDVKM. V was clipped by 5 bases and J by 3 bases; unmatched bases: 12. CDR3 sequence (DNA): TGTGCCAGCAGTAAAATAGGGTGGGACAGGGGCGACTATGGCTACACCTTC. Residues: CASSKIGWDRGDYGYTF.

This clone was detected only once. Other DNA sequences in the same sample also yield this CDR3. V gene TRBV30 combines with J gene TRBJ1-3; no reliable D call. V lost 0 bases and J 1 base, leaving 4 bases between the germline ends. Germline V gives CDR1 GTSNPN, CDR2 SVGIG (reference sequence). The length of the CDR3 is 13 residues. CDR3 sequence: CAWSVGSGNTIYF. CDR3 DNA: TGTGCCTGGAGTGTCGGGTCTGGAAACACCATATATTTT.

This sequence joins TRBV19 and TRBJ2-5; 8 bases map to TRBD2. This CDR3 has 13 residues. Per the germline V gene, CDR1 is LNHDA and CDR2 is SQIVND (reference sequence). The V segment lost 9 bases and the J segment 9 bases; nucleotides outside the gene matches: 12. The CDR3 spells CASGGGRRFPQYF. Here the CDR3 DNA reads TGTGCCAGCGGGGGGGGCCGCCGGTTTCCCCAGTACTTC.